The 17 T cell receptor beta chains below come from one sample, sequenced in a study of T cell responses to AZD1222 COVID-19 vaccine. Sequencing used immunoSEQ multiplex PCR; TCRdb keeps in-frame clones, though not all of them. The sample contains 130,000 to 150,000 clones, approximately 86% of which appear only once. The sample in question was peripheral blood, obtained 28 days after the second AZD1222 dose. The receptors stem from an adult who received the AZD1222 COVID-19 vaccine.

This chain uses TRBV30 with TRBJ2-2; unclear D gene. The CDR3 loop spans 11 amino acids. Germline lookup yields CDR1 GTSNPN and CDR2 SVGIG (reference sequence). V lost 1 base to trimming and J lost 6 bases, with 3 bases between them. CDR3 bases: TGTGCCTGGAGTGAGGCCGGGGAGCTGTTTTTT. Residues: CAWSEAGELFF.

V usage is TRBV2 and J usage is TRBJ1-6; 10 positions agree with TRBD1. The J segment lost 7 bases and the V segment lost 6 bases, leaving 3 bases of the junction unmatched. CDR3 length: 14 residues. Per the germline V gene, CDR1 is SNHLY and CDR2 is FYNNEI. The CDR3 region has the DNA TGTGCCAGCAGCCCGGGACAGGGGAATTCACCCCTCCACTTT. Amino acids: CASSPGQGNSPLHF.

V is TRBV5-6 and J is TRBJ1-1, with a tentative D call TRBD1 (5 bases). V dropped 1 base and J dropped 10 bases, with 14 bases sitting between them. Germline V lookup: CDR1 SGHDT, CDR2 YYEEEE. This CDR3 has 13 residues. The CDR3 nucleotides read TGTGCCAGCAGCTTGAATTTGGGGGGATTAGCTTTCTTT. This codes for CASSLNLGGLAFF. Looking up the rest from reference TRBV5-6 and TRBJ1-1 gives the full variable domain: DAGVTQSPTHLIKTRGQQVTLRCSPKSGHDTVSWYQQALGQGPQFIFQYYEEEERQRGNFPDRFSGHQFPNYSSELNVNALLLGDSALYLCASSLNLGGLAFFGQGTRLTVV.

This sequence joins TRBV6-5 and TRBJ1-2; D gene ambiguous. Germline-derived CDR1 and CDR2 are MNHEY and SVGAGI. The CDR3 extends over 12 amino acids. V was trimmed by 5 bases and J by 7 bases, leaving 11 bases between them. The CDR3 region is CASSPGTGGYTF. The CDR3 DNA reads TGTGCCAGCAGTCCCGGAACGGGTGGCTACACCTTC.

This clone has just a few counts. The J gene is TRBJ1-1, the V gene TRBV7-8, with 9 nucleotides matching TRBD1. V shed 3 bases and J 3 bases; nucleotides not matched to a gene: 11. The CDR3 extends over 17 amino acids. Germline assignment: CDR1 SGHVS and CDR2 FQNEAQ. The CDR3 loop is CASSLDTGGAPDTEAFF. Here the CDR3 DNA reads TGTGCCAGCAGCTTGGACACAGGGGGCGCCCCGGACACTGAAGCTTTCTTT.

The V and J genes are TRBV19 and TRBJ2-2; D possibly corresponds to TRBD2 (5 bases). Germline V gives CDR1 LNHDA, CDR2 SQIVND (reference sequence). The CDR3 covers 15 residues. Trimming took off 3 bases at V and 5 bases at J, with 13 bases between the two ends. The CDR3 DNA reads as TGTGCCAGTAGTATCTTGCGGGCTGGTACCGGGGAGCTGTTTTTT. It translates to CASSILRAGTGELFF.

The gene calls are TRBV5-1 and TRBJ1-2; 7 bases line up with TRBD1. Germline V gene sequence: CDR1 SGHRS, CDR2 YFSETQ. The ends lost 7 bases at V and 4 bases at J; junction bases unmatched: 13. The CDR3 extends over 15 amino acids. CDR3 sequence reads: CASGGWQGVGYGYTF. CDR3 DNA sequence: TGCGCCAGCGGAGGATGGCAGGGGGTTGGCTATGGCTACACCTTC.

This clone was detected many times. The genes are TRBV7-9 and TRBJ1-1; unclear D gene. The CDR3 runs 12 residues. Trimming stripped 5 bases from V and 6 bases from J, with 10 bases between. Germline V lookup: CDR1 SEHNR, CDR2 FQNEAQ (reference sequence). CDR3 sequence reads: CASSPGTPEAFF. In nucleotides, the CDR3 is TGTGCCAGCAGCCCGGGAACCCCTGAAGCTTTCTTT.

This chain joins TRBV28 and TRBJ1-2; D not certain. This CDR3 has 15 residues. The germline gives CDR1 MDHEN, CDR2 SYDVKM. With 1 base removed from V and 0 bases from J, the gap between germline ends came to 9 bases. The CDR3 DNA is TGTGCCAGCAGTTTATTAATTATCGCTAACTATGGCTACACCTTC. Translating gives CASSLLIIANYGYTF.

This chain connects TRBV4-1 to TRBJ1-2; tentatively, D is TRBD1 (5 bases). The germline CDR1 and CDR2 sequences are MGHRA and YSYEKL. The CDR3 totals 16 residues. Trimming took off 4 bases at V and 3 bases at J, with 18 bases between the two ends. The CDR3 DNA reads TGCGCCAGCAGCCCGGGACCACAAAGCCGGCACTATGGCTACACCTTC. Its protein product is CASSPGPQSRHYGYTF.

DNA for the CDR3: TGCGCCAGCAGCCAACCCTGGCGAGAGAACACTGAAGCTTTCTTT. Translated: CASSQPWRENTEAFF. V is TRBV4-1 and J is TRBJ1-1; D remains unclear. This CDR3 comprises 15 residues. V was trimmed by 2 bases and J by 1 base, leaving 11 bases between them. The germline V gene encodes CDR1 MGHRA and CDR2 YSYEKL.

The chain uses TRBV27 and TRBJ2-7; a possible D gene is TRBD1 (6 bases). With 2 bases removed from V and 4 bases from J, the gap between germline ends came to 12 bases. Germline V gene lookup returns CDR1 MNHEY and CDR2 SMNVEV (reference sequence). The CDR3 spans 14 residues. DNA for the CDR3: TGTGCCAGCAGTTTAACCGGGACAACATACGAGCAGTACTTC. Translation gives CASSLTGTTYEQYF.

V gene TRBV12-3 or TRBV12-4 combines with J gene TRBJ2-7; D is perhaps TRBD2 (6 bases). V lost 8 bases to trimming and J lost 0 bases, with 11 bases between them. The CDR3 covers 13 residues. The CDR3 sequence is CASGTSPSYEQYF. The CDR3 region has the DNA TGTGCCAGCGGAACTAGCCCCTCCTACGAGCAGTACTTC.

This chain uses TRBV6-1 with TRBJ1-1; no firm D call. Per the germline V gene, CDR1 is MNHNS and CDR2 is SASEGT. This CDR3 has 13 amino acids. Trimming cost V 1 base and J 4 bases, with 7 bases left between them. The CDR3 DNA reads TGTGCCAGCAGTGAAGTCCGGGGCACTGAAGCTTTCTTT. It encodes CASSEVRGTEAFF.

The J gene is TRBJ2-1, the V gene TRBV30; possible D gene TRBD1, 5 bases. Germline lookup yields CDR1 GTSNPN and CDR2 SVGIG (reference sequence). CDR3 size: 15 residues. The V end was cut by 5 bases, the J end by 0 bases, with 14 bases between. The CDR3 here is CAWSEGVVSYNEQFF. The CDR3 bases are TGTGCCTGGTCCGAAGGGGTCGTCTCCTACAATGAGCAGTTCTTC.

CDR3 region: CASSLGTVAEAFF. In nucleotides, the CDR3 is TGTGCCAGCAGCTTAGGGACAGTCGCTGAAGCTTTCTTT. The chain joins TRBV7-9 to TRBJ1-1; tentatively, D is TRBD1 (6 bases). Germline loops: CDR1 SEHNR, CDR2 FQNEAQ (reference sequence). The ends were cut back, 1 base at V and 6 bases at J, with 9 bases in the middle. The CDR3 has 13 residues.

The table lists this clone with a few counts. The chain carries TRBV21-1 and TRBJ2-7; the D call of TRBD2 is as the table states it, not checked on the DNA. TRBV21-1 represents a pseudogene. The CDR3 loop spans 19 amino acids. The DNA for the CDR3 is TGTGCCAGCAGCAAAAGGTTCGAGGGACTAGCGGGAGGGCCGGGCGAGCAGTACTTC. This codes for CASSKRFEGLAGGPGEQYF.